The 20 T cell receptor beta chains below come from one sample, sequenced in a study of blood T cell repertoires in COVID-19. Generated by immunoSEQ multiplex PCR, the TCRdb table keeps only in-frame clones and is missing some. The sample has 98,000 or so clones; about 86% are singletons. The sequencing sample was made of peripheral blood. These TCRs come from a woman aged 55-69 years in a cohort sampled during active or convalescent COVID-19.

Regarding this clone: Relative to the germline gene, one junction end is altered; a read error may explain this. In nucleotides, the CDR3 is TGTGCTAGTGGTAAGGGACAGGAGCCCCGAGTTGATTTT. Amino acids: CASGKGQEPRVDF. The chain uses TRBV12-5 and TRBJ1-3, with TRBD1 matching over 8 bases. The germline gives CDR1 LGHNT, CDR2 FRNRAP. This CDR3 contains 13 residues.

The chain couples TRBV23-1 to TRBJ1-1, with TRBD1 matching 8 bases. TRBV23-1 is reported as an ORF; its role is uncertain. This CDR3 spans 17 amino acids. Germline trimming cut 2 bases from V and 0 bases from J; bases unmatched to any gene: 8. CDR3 DNA sequence: TGCGCCAGCAGTCAACCCTCAGGGGGCGAGATGAACACTGAAGCTTTCTTT. Its protein product is CASSQPSGGEMNTEAFF.

The chain is built from TRBV7-2 and TRBJ2-3, with D possibly matching TRBD2 (5 bases). V was pared by 4 bases and J by 8 bases, with 7 bases between. This CDR3 comprises 11 residues. The germline V gene has CDR1 SGHTA and CDR2 FQGNSA. The CDR3 spells CASSSEVTQYF. The CDR3 DNA reads as TGTGCCAGCAGCTCGGAGGTTACGCAGTATTTT.

The chain uses TRBV5-1 and TRBJ1-6, with 7 bases matching TRBD1. Germline CDR1 is SGHRS and CDR2 is YFSETQ. The V segment lost 2 bases and the J segment 8 bases; nucleotides outside the gene matches: 1. This CDR3 comprises 13 residues. CDR3 DNA sequence: TGCGCCAGCAGCTTCCAGGGGGATTCACCCCTCCACTTT. Amino acid sequence: CASSFQGDSPLHF.

V gene TRBV29-1 combines with J gene TRBJ2-1; 15 positions agree with TRBD2. The CDR3 consists of 13 residues. CDR1 is SQVTM, CDR2 ANQGSEA, per germline. The CDR3 DNA reads as TGCGCGGGACTAGCGGGAGGTTACAATGAGCAGTTCTTC. As protein: CAGLAGGYNEQFF.

This chain connects TRBV6-2 or TRBV6-3 to TRBJ2-2, with a possible D match to TRBD2 (5 bases). V was clipped by 4 bases and J by 5 bases, with 17 bases between them. The length of the CDR3 is 16 residues. Germline V lookup: CDR1 MNHEY, CDR2 SVGEGT. The DNA of the CDR3 is TGTGCCAGCAGTTTACTAGTTCGATTAGGTACCGGGGAGCTGTTTTTT. As protein: CASSLLVRLGTGELFF.

This sequence joins TRBV5-4 and TRBJ2-1; 8 bases line up with TRBD2. Unmatched junction bases numbered 6, after V lost 2 bases and J lost 5 bases. This CDR3 comprises 15 residues. Germline V gene lookup returns CDR1 SGHNT and CDR2 YYREEE (reference sequence). CDR3 in DNA: TGTGCCAGCAGCTTTTCGGGGGGGACTAACAATGAGCAGTTCTTC. It is translated as CASSFSGGTNNEQFF.

The chain couples TRBV6-1 to TRBJ1-3, with D possibly being TRBD1 (6 bases). Germline-derived CDR1 and CDR2 are MNHNS and SASEGT. V lost 0 bases and J lost 3, with 15 bases in between. The CDR3 runs 17 residues. The chain's CDR3 is CASSEAAGGGDGNTIYF. CDR3 coding DNA: TGTGCCAGCAGTGAAGCCGCGGGGGGGGGCGATGGAAACACCATATATTTT.

The chain combines TRBV7-6 with TRBJ1-1, with TRBD1 matching 8 bases. V lost 3 bases and J lost 4; bases outside the gene matches: 7. The CDR3 loop spans 15 amino acids. Germline CDR1 SGHVS, CDR2 FNYEAQ. The CDR3 reads CASSLRTGWGTEAFF. In nucleotides, the CDR3 is TGTGCCAGCAGCTTGAGGACAGGGTGGGGCACTGAAGCTTTCTTT.

The V gene is TRBV4-1, the J gene TRBJ1-3, with D possibly being TRBD1 (6 bases). This CDR3 is 15 amino acids long. Trimming shortened V by 2 bases and J by 4 bases, and 12 bases separated the two germline ends. From germline, CDR1 is MGHRA and CDR2 YSYEKL. The CDR3 coding sequence is TGCGCCAGCAGCCAACAACAGGGATTCGGAAACACCATATATTTT. Its translation is CASSQQQGFGNTIYF.

This chain connects TRBV18 to TRBJ1-6; 8 positions agree with TRBD1. V gave up 4 bases and J gave up 5 bases; unmatched junction bases: 7. The CDR3 loop spans 16 amino acids. Germline CDR1 and CDR2: KGHSH and LQKENI. CDR3 in amino acids: CASSLITGGDNSPLHF. The CDR3 bases are TGTGCCAGCTCACTCATTACAGGGGGGGATAATTCACCCCTCCACTTT.

The chain combines TRBV13 with TRBJ2-5; 8 bases map to TRBD2. Germline V gene data show CDR1 as PRHDT and CDR2 as FYEKMQ (reference sequence). The CDR3 is 14 amino acids. The ends lost 4 bases at V and 5 bases at J; junction bases unmatched: 6. CDR3 DNA sequence: TGTGCCAGCAGCTCCCGGGGGGGAGTCGAGACCCAGTACTTC. Translated, it gives CASSSRGGVETQYF.

The V call is TRBV7-8, the J call TRBJ2-3; 8 bases align to TRBD2. The V gene's germline CDR1 is SGHVS and CDR2 FQNEAQ. This CDR3 spans 15 amino acids. The ends lost 5 bases at V and 2 bases at J; junction bases unmatched: 6. The CDR3 DNA sequence: TGTGCCAGCAGCCCGACGGGGGGGAACACAGATACGCAGTATTTT. This translates into CASSPTGGNTDTQYF. The full variable domain, with the rest looked up from reference TRBV7-8 and TRBJ2-3, is GAGVSQSPRYKVAKRGQDVALRCDPISGHVSLFWYQQALGQGPEFLTYFQNEAQLDKSGLPSDRFFAERPEGSVSTLKIQRTQQEDSAVYLCASSPTGGNTDTQYFGPGTRLTVL.

V gene TRBV25-1 combines with J gene TRBJ1-3; 7 bases match TRBD1. CDR1 MGHDK and CDR2 SYGVNS come from the germline V gene. CDR3 size: 17 residues. Germline trimming cut 9 bases from V and 4 bases from J; bases unmatched to any gene: 18. DNA of the CDR3: TGTGCCAGTCCTCCGATCCGGTGGACAGGCGTGGGAAACACCATATATTTT. Protein: CASPPIRWTGVGNTIYF. Variable domain in full (rest from reference TRBV25-1 and TRBJ1-3): EADIYQTPRYLVIGTGKKITLECSQTMGHDKMYWYQQDPGMELHLIHYSYGVNSTEKGDLSSESTVSRIRTEHFPLTLESARPSHTSQYLCASPPIRWTGVGNTIYFGEGSWLTVV.

This chain connects TRBV5-1 to TRBJ1-2, with 7 bases that match TRBD1. CDR1 SGHRS and CDR2 YFSETQ come from the germline V gene. The CDR3 sequence is 15 residues long. V shed 4 bases, J shed 8 bases, and the junction held 14 bases outside the gene matches. CDR3 region: CASSIGQAGGSGYTF. The CDR3 DNA sequence: TGCGCCAGCAGCATCGGACAGGCGGGAGGTTCGGGCTACACCTTC.

The chain recombines TRBV5-8 with TRBJ1-2, with 7 bases fitting TRBD1. The germline V gene has CDR1 SGHTS and CDR2 YDEGEE. The CDR3 spans 16 residues. After removal of 0 bases from V and 2 bases from J, the junction contained 7 bases not matched to a gene. CDR3 nucleotides: TGTGCCAGCAGCTTGGATGGGACAGCGCCGAACTATGGCTACACCTTC. It codes for CASSLDGTAPNYGYTF.

This chain uses TRBV3-1 (or the pseudogene TRBV3-2) with TRBJ2-5; 8 bases agree with TRBD2. Germline V lookup: CDR1 LGHDT, CDR2 YNNKEL (reference sequence). There are 15 residues in the CDR3. V was clipped by 4 bases and J by 5 bases; unmatched bases: 9. The CDR3 loop is CASSPGGTSGETQYF. Here the CDR3 DNA reads TGTGCCAGCAGCCCGGGCGGGACTAGTGGGGAGACCCAGTACTTC.

The V and J genes are TRBV19 and TRBJ1-5, with unresolved D. Germline assignment: CDR1 LNHDA and CDR2 SQIVND (reference sequence). The V gene lost 4 bases and the J gene lost 2 bases, with 12 bases spanning the gap. The CDR3 totals 15 residues. CDR3 amino acids: CASSKLPLGNQPQHF. CDR3 coding DNA: TGTGCCAGTAGTAAGCTCCCACTGGGCAATCAGCCCCAGCATTTT.

The V gene is TRBV4-2, the J gene TRBJ1-2, with TRBD1 matching 8 bases. J gave up 3 bases and V 0 bases, and 6 bases lay outside the gene matches. Germline loops: CDR1 LGHNA, CDR2 YNFKEQ. The CDR3 extends over 16 amino acids. The CDR3 region is CASSQEGRGRDYGYTF. For the CDR3, the DNA is TGTGCCAGCAGCCAAGAAGGCAGGGGGCGTGACTATGGCTACACCTTC.

The chain uses TRBV9 and TRBJ1-3; 7 bases are shared with TRBD1. V shed 3 bases, J shed 0 bases, and the junction held 3 bases outside the gene matches. The CDR3 extends over 15 amino acids. CDR1 SGDLS and CDR2 YYNGEE come from the germline V gene. The CDR3 here is CASSARQGSGNTIYF. The CDR3 coding sequence is TGTGCCAGCAGCGCAAGACAGGGCTCTGGAAACACCATATATTTT.